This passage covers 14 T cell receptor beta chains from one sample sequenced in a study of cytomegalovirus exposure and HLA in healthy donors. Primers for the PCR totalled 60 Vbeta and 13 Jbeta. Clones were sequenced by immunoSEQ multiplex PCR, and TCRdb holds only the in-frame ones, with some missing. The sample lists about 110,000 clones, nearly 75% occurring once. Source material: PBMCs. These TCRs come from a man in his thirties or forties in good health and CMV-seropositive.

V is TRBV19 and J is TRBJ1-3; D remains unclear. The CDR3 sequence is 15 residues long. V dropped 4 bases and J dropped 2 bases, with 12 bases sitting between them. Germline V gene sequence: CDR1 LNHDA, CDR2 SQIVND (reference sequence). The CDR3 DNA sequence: TGTGCCAGTAGTACCATACAGCTGACTGGAAACACCATATATTTT. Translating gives CASSTIQLTGNTIYF.

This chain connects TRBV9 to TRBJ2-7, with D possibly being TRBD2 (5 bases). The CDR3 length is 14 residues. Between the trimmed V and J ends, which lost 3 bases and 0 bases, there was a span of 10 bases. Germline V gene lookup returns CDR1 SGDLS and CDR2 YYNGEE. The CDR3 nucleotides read TGTGCCAGCAGCGCGGACTTTCTCTCCTACGAGCAGTACTTC. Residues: CASSADFLSYEQYF.

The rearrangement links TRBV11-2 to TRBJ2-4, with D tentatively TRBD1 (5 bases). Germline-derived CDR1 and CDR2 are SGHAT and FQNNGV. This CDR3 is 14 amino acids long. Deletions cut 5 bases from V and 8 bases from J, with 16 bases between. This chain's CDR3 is CASSTRVEWDIQYF. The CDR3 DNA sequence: TGTGCCAGCAGCACCAGGGTGGAGTGGGACATTCAGTACTTC.

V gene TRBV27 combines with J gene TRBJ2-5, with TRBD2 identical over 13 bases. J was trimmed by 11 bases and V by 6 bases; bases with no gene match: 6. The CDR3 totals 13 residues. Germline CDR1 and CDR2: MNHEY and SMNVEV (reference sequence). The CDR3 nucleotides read TGTGCCAGCAGCAAAGGACTAGCGGGGGTGCAGTACTTC. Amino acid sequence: CASSKGLAGVQYF.

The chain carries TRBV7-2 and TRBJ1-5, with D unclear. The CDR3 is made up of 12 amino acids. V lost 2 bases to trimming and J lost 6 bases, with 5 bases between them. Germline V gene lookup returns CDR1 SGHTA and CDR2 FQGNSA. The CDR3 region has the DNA TGTGCCAGCAGCTTAAACGGTCAGCCCCAGCATTTT. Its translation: CASSLNGQPQHF.

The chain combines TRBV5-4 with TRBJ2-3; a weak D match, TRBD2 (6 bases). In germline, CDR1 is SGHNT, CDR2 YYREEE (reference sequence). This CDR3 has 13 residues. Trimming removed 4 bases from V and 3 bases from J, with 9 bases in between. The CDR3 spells CASSRGGTDTQYF. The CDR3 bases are TGTGCCAGCAGCCGTGGGGGGACAGATACGCAGTATTTT.

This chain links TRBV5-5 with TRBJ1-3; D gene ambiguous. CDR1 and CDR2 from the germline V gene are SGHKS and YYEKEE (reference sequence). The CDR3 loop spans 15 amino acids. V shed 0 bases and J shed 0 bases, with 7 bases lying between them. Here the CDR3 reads CASSLAVSSGNTIYF. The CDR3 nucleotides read TGTGCCAGCAGCTTGGCCGTTAGCTCTGGAAACACCATATATTTT.

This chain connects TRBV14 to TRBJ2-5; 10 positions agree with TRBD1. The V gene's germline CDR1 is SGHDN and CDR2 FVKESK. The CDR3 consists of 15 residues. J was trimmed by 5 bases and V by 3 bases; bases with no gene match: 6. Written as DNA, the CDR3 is TGTGCCAGCAGCCAGGGACAGGGGAGGTGGGAGACCCAGTACTTC. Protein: CASSQGQGRWETQYF.

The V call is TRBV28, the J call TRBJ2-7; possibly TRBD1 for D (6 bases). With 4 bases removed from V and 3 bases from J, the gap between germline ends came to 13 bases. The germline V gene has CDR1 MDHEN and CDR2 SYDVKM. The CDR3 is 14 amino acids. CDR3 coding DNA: TGTGCCAGCAGTTCGGGACAAGAATACTACGAGCAGTACTTC. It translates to CASSSGQEYYEQYF.

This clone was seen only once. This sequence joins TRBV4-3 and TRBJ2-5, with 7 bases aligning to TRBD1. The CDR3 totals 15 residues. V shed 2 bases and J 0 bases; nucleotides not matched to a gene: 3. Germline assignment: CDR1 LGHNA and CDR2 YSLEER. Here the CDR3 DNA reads TGCGCCAGCAGCCAATCACAGGGGTACCAAGAGACCCAGTACTTC. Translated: CASSQSQGYQETQYF.

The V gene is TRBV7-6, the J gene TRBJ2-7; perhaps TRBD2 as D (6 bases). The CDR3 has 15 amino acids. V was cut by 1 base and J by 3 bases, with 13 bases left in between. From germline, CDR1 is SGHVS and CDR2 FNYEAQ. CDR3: CASSLEVAAYYEQYF. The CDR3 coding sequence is TGTGCCAGCAGCTTAGAGGTAGCGGCGTACTACGAGCAGTACTTC.

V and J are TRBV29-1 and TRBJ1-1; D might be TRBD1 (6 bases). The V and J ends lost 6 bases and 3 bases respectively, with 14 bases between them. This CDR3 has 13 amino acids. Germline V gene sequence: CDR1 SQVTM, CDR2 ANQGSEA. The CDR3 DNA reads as TGCAGCGTGGGACACAGGGCCGACACTGAAGCTTTCTTT. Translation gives CSVGHRADTEAFF.

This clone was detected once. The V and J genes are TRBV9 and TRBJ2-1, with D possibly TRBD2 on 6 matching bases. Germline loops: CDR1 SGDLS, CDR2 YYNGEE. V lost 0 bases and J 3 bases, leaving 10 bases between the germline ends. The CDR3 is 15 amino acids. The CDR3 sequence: CASSVGSGFYNEQFF. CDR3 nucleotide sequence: TGTGCCAGCAGCGTAGGGAGCGGGTTCTACAATGAGCAGTTCTTC.

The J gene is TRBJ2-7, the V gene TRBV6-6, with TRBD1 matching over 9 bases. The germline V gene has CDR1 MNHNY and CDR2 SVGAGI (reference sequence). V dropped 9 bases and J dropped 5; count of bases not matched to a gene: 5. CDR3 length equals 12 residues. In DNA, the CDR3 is TGTGCCAGTGGGGACAGGGCTCACGAGCAGTACTTC. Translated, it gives CASGDRAHEQYF.